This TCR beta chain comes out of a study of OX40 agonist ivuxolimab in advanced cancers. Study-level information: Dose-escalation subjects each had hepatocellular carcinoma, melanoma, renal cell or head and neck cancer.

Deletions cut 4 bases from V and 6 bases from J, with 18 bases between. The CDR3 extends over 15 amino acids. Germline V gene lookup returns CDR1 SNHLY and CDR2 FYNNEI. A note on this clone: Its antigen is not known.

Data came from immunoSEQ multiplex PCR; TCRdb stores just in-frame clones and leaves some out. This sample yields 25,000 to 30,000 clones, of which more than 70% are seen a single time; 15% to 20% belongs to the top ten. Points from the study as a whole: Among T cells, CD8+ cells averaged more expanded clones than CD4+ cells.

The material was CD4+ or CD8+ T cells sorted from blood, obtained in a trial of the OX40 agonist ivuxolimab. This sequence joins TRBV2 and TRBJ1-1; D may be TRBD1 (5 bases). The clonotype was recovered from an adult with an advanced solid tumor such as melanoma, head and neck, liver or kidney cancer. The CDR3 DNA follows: TGTGCCAGCAGTGCCCTGGGACGGAGGGGAGCTGAAGCTTTCTTT. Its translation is CASSALGRRGAEAFF.